One T cell receptor beta chain is described in this entry. This sample was taken from a study of blood T cell repertoires in COVID-19. Original data processing: Amplification with reference gene primers provided the estimates of nucleated cell counts. Libraries were prepared by immunoSEQ multiplex PCR; TCRdb keeps only in-frame clonotypes and omits some of them. D and trimming were read from the DNA, whereas the V and J calls and clone size are those reported in that table. The sample includes approximately 140,000 clones, approximately 83% of them seen just once. The length of the CDR3 is 13 residues. Germline CDR1 is SNHLY and CDR2 is FYNNEI. With V trimmed by 10 bases and J by 0 bases, 5 bases remained unmatched.

Sequenced sample: peripheral blood. The chain uses TRBV2 and TRBJ2-7; TRBD2 matches at 8 bases. This sequence was found in a man aged 65 to 85 with acute or convalescent COVID-19. This CDR3 is CAIAGGDSYEQYF. Written as DNA, the CDR3 is TGTGCCATCGCGGGGGGCGACTCCTACGAGCAGTACTTC.